A selection of T cell receptor beta chains follows, all from one sample in a study of CD8+ T cells in alopecia areata. Libraries were prepared by immunoSEQ multiplex PCR; TCRdb keeps only in-frame clonotypes and omits some of them. The sample contains roughly 190,000 clones, roughly 60% of which appear only once. This sample comprised CD4+ T cells sorted from blood, obtained at week 24, from a patient treated with tofacitinib. Receptors originate from a human donor with alopecia areata. Both conserved end residues are part of each CDR3. Each record gives: J gene, V gene, CDR3 protein.

J gene: TRBJ1-1
V gene: TRBV29-1
CDR3 protein: CSVAGLAEAFF

J gene: TRBJ2-5
V gene: TRBV29-1
CDR3 protein: CSVLPAGGKTQYF

J gene: TRBJ2-7
V gene: TRBV10-3
CDR3 protein: CAIRETGNVYEQYF

J gene: TRBJ2-3
V gene: TRBV29-1
CDR3 protein: CSVEAGQSSTDTQYF

J gene: TRBJ2-7
V gene: TRBV10-3
CDR3 protein: CAISDGTSYEQYF

J gene: TRBJ2-6
V gene: TRBV19
CDR3 protein: CASSVFSGANVLTF

J gene: TRBJ2-7
V gene: TRBV30
CDR3 protein: CAWSGGHMYEQYF

J gene: TRBJ2-6
V gene: TRBV5-6
CDR3 protein: CASSFKNPGANVLTF

J gene: TRBJ2-3
V gene: TRBV9
CDR3 protein: CASSVAPRGAEDTQYF

J gene: TRBJ2-2
V gene: TRBV9
CDR3 protein: CASSVSQGVGGELFF

J gene: TRBJ1-1
V gene: TRBV6-6
CDR3 protein: CASTLHTEAFF

J gene: TRBJ1-1
V gene: TRBV6-6
CDR3 protein: CASSSRGADAEAFF

J gene: TRBJ1-4
V gene: TRBV11-2
CDR3 protein: CASSKVQGADRLFF

J gene: TRBJ2-1
V gene: TRBV4-3
CDR3 protein: CASSQGPGLHNEQFF

J gene: TRBJ2-7
V gene: TRBV7-6
CDR3 protein: CASSLRQGLYEQYF

J gene: TRBJ2-3
V gene: TRBV7-2
CDR3 protein: CASSKGARGDTQYF

J gene: TRBJ1-5
V gene: TRBV6-6
CDR3 protein: CASTKPTGGQPQHF

J gene: TRBJ1-5
V gene: TRBV4-3
CDR3 protein: CASSQAGDNQPQHF

J gene: TRBJ1-2
V gene: TRBV29-1
CDR3 protein: CSVGTGWEGYTF

J gene: TRBJ2-1
V gene: TRBV14
CDR3 protein: CASSRPGPSGEQFF

J gene: TRBJ1-2
V gene: TRBV14
CDR3 protein: CASSQGHPYTF

J gene: TRBJ2-3
V gene: TRBV7-9
CDR3 protein: CASSLATLRGADTQYF

J gene: TRBJ1-2
V gene: TRBV29-1
CDR3 protein: CSVEEWTGPGYGYTF

J gene: TRBJ1-2
V gene: TRBV29-1
CDR3 protein: CSVEPVIYLYGYTF